These T cell receptor beta chains were read from a single sample in a study of T cell repertoires in cytomegalovirus infection. MiXCR, applied by TCRdb to the reads, yields one record per CDR3 protein. Of roughly 630,000 distinct CDR3 sequences listed, 20% to 25% were seen once; the top ten hold around 8%. Material: CD8+ T cells from PBMCs. These receptors were taken from a human donor in good health (CMV status not recorded). Some clones in this sample may be carry-over from other donors' samples. CDR3s include the opening cysteine and the closing phenylalanine or tryptophan. D genes are given only for firm matches. Some rows mark clone size as missing; the rest say once, few, many or name a class of expanded clone.

many	TRBV11-1	.	TRBJ1-1	CASSRPLNTEAFF	TGTGCCAGCAGCCGACCCCTGAACACTGAAGCTTTCTTT
.	TRBV29-1	TRBD1	TRBJ2-2	CSVIPGQGAGELFF	TGCAGCGTTATCCCGGGACAGGGGGCCGGGGAGCTGTTTTTT
.	TRBV20-1	.	TRBJ2-1	CSARDLKGISYNEQFF	TGCAGTGCTAGAGATCTGAAGGGCATCTCCTACAATGAGCAGTTCTTC
many	TRBV19	.	TRBJ2-3	CASSIPAADTQYF	TGTGCCAGTAGTATCCCCGCGGCAGATACGCAGTATTTT
few	TRBV20-1	.	TRBJ1-2	CSARPGEVRGYTF	TGCAGTGCTAGACCCGGGGAGGTTCGCGGCTACACCTTC
few	TRBV6-1	TRBD1	TRBJ1-2	CASSPYGQGDGYTF	TGTGCCAGCAGTCCATATGGACAGGGAGATGGCTACACCTTC
many	TRBV4-3	.	TRBJ1-5	CASSQALVSNQPQHF	TGCGCCAGCAGCCAGGCCCTAGTTAGCAATCAGCCCCAGCATTTT
many	TRBV7-2	.	TRBJ1-1	CASSSTSRYTEAFF	TGTGCCAGCAGCTCGACCTCTCGGTACACTGAAGCTTTCTTT
few	TRBV6-6	TRBD1	TRBJ1-2	CASSPVTGGINYGYTF	TGTGCCAGCAGCCCCGTCACAGGGGGTATTAACTATGGCTACACCTTC
few	TRBV29-1	.	TRBJ1-2	CSVESRRRRGVTNYGYTF	TGCAGCGTTGAATCTCGGCGGAGGAGGGGGGTTACTAACTATGGCTACACCTTC
many	TRBV12-3/TRBV12-4	.	TRBJ2-1	CASSLGRVNQFF	TGTGCCAGCAGTTTGGGACGGGTAAATCAGTTCTTC
many	TRBV7-2	.	TRBJ2-1	CASSLAAPQPYNEQFF	TGTGCCAGCAGCTTAGCTGCCCCCCAACCCTACAATGAGCAGTTCTTC
.	TRBV4-3	TRBD2	TRBJ2-1	CASSQVSGGYNEQFF	TGCGCCAGCAGCCAAGTCAGCGGGGGGTACAATGAGCAGTTCTTC
.	TRBV10-3	TRBD1	TRBJ2-7	CAISGGQSYEQYF	TGTGCCATCAGTGGGGGACAGAGCTACGAGCAGTACTTC
many	TRBV7-6	.	TRBJ2-1	CASSLKAHVNEQFF	TGTGCCAGCAGCTTAAAAGCGCACGTCAATGAGCAGTTCTTC
.	TRBV15	TRBD1	TRBJ1-6	CATSRPDQGASSPLHF	TGTGCCACCAGCAGACCCGACCAGGGGGCGAGCTCACCCCTCCACTTT
once	TRBV2	.	TRBJ1-1	CASSEWAESTEAFF	TGTGCCAGCAGTGAATGGGCGGAGAGCACTGAAGCTTTCTTT
few	TRBV12-3/TRBV12-4	.	TRBJ2-1	CASSPTGTYSYNEQFF	TGTGCCAGCAGTCCTACCGGGACCTACTCCTACAATGAGCAGTTCTTC
.	TRBV2	TRBD1	TRBJ1-2	CASTWDSNYGYTF	TGTGCCAGCACCTGGGACAGTAACTATGGCTACACCTTC
few	TRBV7-6	TRBD2	TRBJ2-3	CASSLSRASGGPGTDTQYF	TGTGCCAGCAGCTTAAGTCGGGCTAGCGGGGGCCCTGGCACAGATACGCAGTATTTT
.	TRBV15	.	TRBJ2-4	CATSSRDDKNIQYF	TGTGCCACCAGCTCCCGGGACGACAAAAACATTCAGTACTTC
.	TRBV29-1	.	TRBJ1-1	CSVEVQGPGTEAFF	TGCAGCGTTGAGGTCCAGGGCCCAGGCACTGAAGCTTTCTTT
few	TRBV5-6	.	TRBJ1-1	CASSFSGDTYPNTEAFF	TGTGCCAGCAGCTTTTCCGGGGACACATATCCCAACACTGAAGCTTTCTTT
many	TRBV7-8	.	TRBJ2-3	CASSLEGRGTDTQYF	TGTGCCAGCAGCTTAGAAGGACGAGGCACAGATACGCAGTATTTT
few	TRBV7-9	.	TRBJ2-7	CASSVLGDGDEQYF	TGTGCCAGCAGCGTTCTTGGGGACGGGGACGAGCAGTACTTC
.	TRBV29-1	TRBD1	TRBJ1-4	CSVKTGVSTNEKLFF	TGCAGCGTCAAAACAGGGGTTTCAACTAATGAAAAACTGTTTTTT
.	TRBV27	.	TRBJ2-1	CASSFSGDNEQFF	TGTGCCAGCAGTTTTTCAGGGGACAATGAGCAGTTCTTC
.	TRBV14	TRBD2	TRBJ2-1	CANSHVGLAVDNEQFF	TGTGCCAACAGCCACGTCGGTCTAGCGGTCGACAATGAGCAGTTCTTC
many	TRBV7-2	TRBD2	TRBJ2-5	CASRFRGGLAGVIGETQYF	TGTGCCAGCAGGTTTAGGGGGGGACTAGCGGGTGTGATAGGAGAGACCCAGTACTTC
.	TRBV11-2	.	TRBJ2-1	CASSGGGSYNELFF	TGTGCCAGCAGCGGAGGGGGGTCCTACAATGAGCTGTTCTTC
many	TRBV6-5	.	TRBJ2-6	CASSYDSSSGANVLTF	TGTGCCAGCAGTTACGACAGTTCCTCTGGGGCCAACGTCCTGACTTTC
few	TRBV29-1	.	TRBJ2-2	CSVEGRGRGQIGELFF	TGCAGCGTTGAAGGGCGGGGGAGGGGGCAGATCGGGGAGCTGTTTTTT
few	TRBV6-5	.	TRBJ2-3	CASSYSYSGLQYF	TGTGCCAGCAGTTACTCTTATTCTGGGTTGCAGTATTTT
few	TRBV20-1	TRBD2	TRBJ2-1	CSARSRLAGEQFF	TGCAGTGCTAGATCCCGACTAGCGGGCGAGCAGTTCTTC
.	TRBV12-5	.	TRBJ2-7	CASGSPGDGAYEQYF	TGTGCTAGTGGTTCTCCAGGGGACGGGGCCTACGAGCAGTACTTC
.	TRBV14	TRBD2	TRBJ2-2	CASSQEPSGLAGADTGELFF	TGTGCCAGCAGCCAAGAACCTTCGGGACTAGCGGGGGCTGACACCGGGGAGCTGTTTTTT
.	TRBV19	.	TRBJ1-6	CASSTGQTSGNSPLHF	TGTGCCAGTAGTACCGGACAAACTTCTGGTAATTCACCCCTCCACTTT
.	TRBV19	TRBD1	TRBJ2-5	CASSPLGTGQETQYF	TGTGCCAGTAGTCCACTTGGGACAGGGCAAGAGACCCAGTACTTC
.	TRBV3-1	.	TRBJ1-1	CASSPSLDTEAFF	TGTGCCAGCAGCCCCAGCTTGGACACTGAAGCTTTCTTT
.	TRBV6-6	.	TRBJ2-2	CASRQTGSGELFF	TGTGCCAGCAGACAAACAGGTTCTGGGGAGCTGTTTTTT
.	TRBV7-8	.	TRBJ1-2	CASSFYRTGEGYTF	TGTGCCAGCAGCTTTTACCGAACTGGGGAAGGCTACACCTTC
few	TRBV5-1	TRBD2	TRBJ2-3	CASSLDRAGVGGLDTQYF	TGCGCCAGCAGCTTGGATCGGGCGGGAGTCGGGGGGTTGGATACGCAGTATTTT
few	TRBV3-1	.	TRBJ2-3	CASSQGAPDTQYF	TGTGCCAGCAGCCAAGGGGCTCCAGATACGCAGTATTTT
.	TRBV27	TRBD2	TRBJ2-3	CASSFGSGGADTQYF	TGTGCCAGCAGTTTTGGTAGCGGGGGAGCAGATACGCAGTATTTT
many	TRBV6-2/TRBV6-3	.	TRBJ2-1	CASSYPDWPSSVEQFF	TGTGCCAGCAGTTACCCCGACTGGCCGTCATCGGTTGAGCAGTTCTTC
.	TRBV28	TRBD2	TRBJ2-5	CASRGGDLLLETQYF	TGTGCCAGCAGGGGGGGGGACTTGCTCCTAGAGACCCAGTACTTC
many	TRBV7-8	TRBD2	TRBJ2-5	CASSPRLAGRVGTQYF	TGTGCCAGCAGTCCTAGACTAGCGGGGCGGGTTGGGACCCAGTACTTC
many	TRBV7-2	.	TRBJ1-1	CASSHPSTDWWDTEAFF	TGTGCCAGCAGCCACCCTTCTACGGACTGGTGGGACACTGAAGCTTTCTTT
.	TRBV28	TRBD1	TRBJ1-5	CASRRQGGGNQPQHF	TGTGCCAGCAGGCGACAGGGCGGAGGCAATCAGCCCCAGCATTTT
many	TRBV10-3	.	TRBJ2-2	CAISGRPPFVGSTGELFF	TGTGCCATCAGTGGCCGCCCCCCTTTTGTGGGATCCACCGGGGAGCTGTTTTTT
few	TRBV28	TRBD1	TRBJ1-2	CASSLFSGQGSYGYTF	TGTGCCAGCAGTTTATTTTCGGGACAGGGTAGCTATGGCTACACCTTC
.	TRBV7-9	TRBD2	TRBJ2-1	CASSLAGASGGYNEQFF	TGTGCCAGCAGCCTTGCCGGGGCTAGCGGGGGCTACAATGAGCAGTTCTTC
.	TRBV9	TRBD1	TRBJ2-1	CASSQGTGGAFF	TGTGCCAGCAGCCAGGGGACAGGGGGTGCATTCTTC
.	TRBV28	.	TRBJ2-5	CASLSVRSGETQYF	TGTGCCAGCCTGAGCGTTCGCAGTGGCGAGACCCAGTACTTC
many	TRBV7-9	TRBD2	TRBJ2-1	CASSLNLAVYNEQFF	TGTGCCAGCAGCTTAAATCTAGCGGTATACAATGAGCAGTTCTTC
many	TRBV7-8	.	TRBJ1-2	CASTLGVGPNYGYTF	TGTGCCAGCACCTTAGGGGTCGGACCGAACTATGGCTACACCTTC
many	TRBV7-2	TRBD2	TRBJ2-2	CASSLRPSGGLGAGELFF	TGTGCCAGCAGTTTAAGGCCTAGCGGGGGCTTGGGGGCCGGGGAGCTGTTTTTT
few	TRBV20-1	.	TRBJ2-7	CSARAPLYDSSYEQYF	TGCAGTGCTAGAGCTCCCCTCTACGATAGCTCCTACGAGCAGTACTTC
.	TRBV19	TRBD1	TRBJ2-1	CASTPGQGSANEQFF	TGTGCCAGTACTCCCGGACAGGGATCAGCCAATGAGCAGTTCTTC